What follows are 4 T cell receptor beta chains derived from one specimen sequenced in a study of T cell responses to AZD1222 COVID-19 vaccine. Sequencing was performed with immunoSEQ multiplex PCR; in TCRdb, only in-frame clones are kept and a portion is missing. The sample contains roughly 150,000 clones, about 92% of which appear only once. Here the sequenced sample was peripheral blood, taken 28 days after the second AZD1222 dose. The receptors stem from an adult who received the AZD1222 COVID-19 vaccine.

This rearrangement joins TRBV12-3 or TRBV12-4 to TRBJ1-2; D is undetermined. V lost 5 bases and J 0 bases, leaving 1 base between the germline ends. This CDR3 has 11 residues. CDR3 DNA: TGTGCCAGCAGTACTAACTATGGCTACACCTTC. It specifies CASSTNYGYTF.

This sequence joins TRBV19 and TRBJ2-1; 9 positions agree with TRBD1. V shed 5 bases, J shed 5 bases, and the junction held 13 bases outside the gene matches. The CDR3 runs to 17 residues. Germline CDR1 and CDR2: LNHDA and SQIVND (reference sequence). For the CDR3, the DNA is TGTGCCAGTAGTCCCCGCCAAGGACAGGGGCCTAACAATGAGCAGTTCTTC. Translating gives CASSPRQGQGPNNEQFF.

The chain combines TRBV2 with TRBJ1-3; D unresolved. The CDR3 totals 14 residues. Germline V gene data show CDR1 as SNHLY and CDR2 as FYNNEI. Trimming removed 4 bases at V and 8 bases at J, with 15 bases between. The CDR3 DNA sequence: TGTGCCAGCAGTGGACGGACTCTGTTCGACACCATATATTTT. It encodes CASSGRTLFDTIYF.

The chain links TRBV7-2 to TRBJ1-1, with a weak D call TRBD1 (6 bases). The CDR3 is 15 amino acids. The V and J ends lost 1 base and 5 bases respectively, with 14 bases between them. Per germline, CDR1 SGHTA and CDR2 FQGNSA. CDR3 sequence reads: CASSLGAGEWTEAFF. The CDR3 coding sequence is TGTGCCAGCAGCTTAGGGGCAGGGGAATGGACTGAAGCTTTCTTT.